This T cell receptor (beta chain) was sequenced in a study of cytomegalovirus exposure and HLA in healthy donors. General study results and limits: In an earlier analysis, about 87% or about 30%: the productive usage of most TCR beta V segments. A few CMV-associated chains proved CMV antigen-specific in vitro.

Details on this clone: Antigen: not known.

PCR employed 60 Vbeta and 13 Jbeta primers. Original processing methods: There were around 80 million unique TCR beta chains by a later count, and approximately 12 million of them were shared. Clones were sequenced by immunoSEQ multiplex PCR, and TCRdb holds only the in-frame ones, with some missing. Clone size and V and J calls were adopted from that table, with D and trimming inferred from the DNA. The sample contains over 65,000 clones, about 68% of which appear only once. This receptor was taken from a woman aged 25 to 45 in good health and CMV-seropositive. The specimen sequenced was PBMCs.

CDR3 residues: CASSLIRGNTIYF. The CDR3 DNA follows: TGTGCCAGCAGCTTGATCAGAGGAAACACCATATATTTT. The chain links TRBV5-6 to TRBJ1-3; unclear D gene. Germline lookup yields CDR1 SGHDT and CDR2 YYEEEE. The CDR3 totals 13 residues. V shed 1 base and J shed 4 bases, with 6 bases lying between them.